One sample yielded the 22 T cell receptor beta chains listed below, sequenced in a study of pediatric ulcerative colitis. Rectal tissue came from one to two pinch biopsies taken at colonoscopy. Profiling relied on immunoSEQ multiplex PCR, and the TCRdb table lists in-frame clones only, not all of them. The sample has some 37,000 clones, about 80% seen once; the top ten hold about 0.7%. Sequences were obtained from gut tissue. All receptors derive from a boy between 10 and 17 years old with moderate ulcerative colitis.

The rearrangement joins TRBV6-4 to TRBJ2-7; D possibly corresponds to TRBD2 (5 bases). Germline V CDR1 and CDR2: MRHNA, SNTAGT. V shed 4 bases and J shed 7 bases, with 14 bases lying between them. CDR3 length: 13 amino acids. This CDR3 is CASSGAYGNEQYF. The CDR3 bases are TGTGCCAGCAGTGGCGCGTACGGGAATGAGCAGTACTTC.

J is TRBJ1-1 and V is TRBV11-3; D uncertain. V lost 0 bases to trimming and J lost 1 base, with 3 bases between them. The V gene's germline CDR1 is SGHNT and CDR2 YENEEA. The CDR3 sequence is 13 residues long. In nucleotides, the CDR3 is TGTGCCAGCAGCTTAGACTCGAACACTGAAGCTTTCTTT. Its protein is CASSLDSNTEAFF.

Here the CDR3 DNA reads TGCGCCAGCACCGACTCCTTAGCGGGAGAAAACATTCAGTACTTC. This gives the protein CASTDSLAGENIQYF. The chain uses TRBV5-1 and TRBJ2-4; 9 bases are shared with TRBD2. CDR1 is SGHRS, CDR2 YFSETQ, per germline. There are 15 residues in the CDR3. With 6 bases clipped from V and 5 bases from J, the junction kept 9 bases outside the gene matches.

The chain recombines TRBV19 with TRBJ2-7; possibly TRBD1 for D (7 bases). V was cut by 6 bases and J by 4 bases, with 16 bases left in between. Per germline, CDR1 LNHDA and CDR2 SQIVND (reference sequence). The CDR3 spans 14 residues. CDR3 nucleotides: TGTGCCAGTAGCCAGGGGGGACTGGGATACGAGCAGTACTTC. It translates to CASSQGGLGYEQYF.

This clone was found once. The rearrangement uses TRBV7-2 and TRBJ2-2; TRBD2 agrees at 13 bases. The germline gives CDR1 SGHTA, CDR2 FQGNSA. The CDR3 loop spans 19 amino acids. After removal of 4 bases from V and 4 bases from J, the junction contained 12 bases not matched to a gene. CDR3 DNA: TGTGCCAGCAGCTCTAACAGGGGACTAGCGGGATGGGGCACCGGGGAGCTGTTTTTT. This translates into CASSSNRGLAGWGTGELFF.

The V and J genes are TRBV5-1 and TRBJ1-1; 10 nucleotides match TRBD1. Trimming took 4 bases from V and 4 from J; bases not matched to a gene: 7. Germline V gene lookup returns CDR1 SGHRS and CDR2 YFSETQ. This CDR3 has 15 residues. Here the CDR3 reads CASSPRDRGGTEAFF. In DNA form, the CDR3 reads TGCGCCAGCAGCCCCCGGGACAGGGGTGGCACTGAAGCTTTCTTT.

The CDR3 reads CASRDWRGGFVYEQYF. DNA for the CDR3: TGTGCCAGCAGGGACTGGCGGGGGGGATTCGTTTACGAGCAGTACTTC. The chain has TRBV6-6 and TRBJ2-7, with TRBD2 matching 9 bases. Trimming cost V 6 bases and J 4 bases; bases outside gene matches: 13. Germline V gene data show CDR1 as MNHNY and CDR2 as SVGAGI (reference sequence). This CDR3 comprises 16 residues.

V usage is TRBV10-3 and J usage is TRBJ2-5; 9 bases align to TRBD1. Germline V lookup: CDR1 ENHRY, CDR2 SYGVKD. This CDR3 spans 15 amino acids. V was clipped by 6 bases and J by 2 bases; unmatched bases: 7. The CDR3 protein is CAIRGTGQGQETQYF. The CDR3 DNA is TGTGCCATCAGAGGGACAGGGCAGGGTCAAGAGACCCAGTACTTC.

The chain has TRBV2 and TRBJ2-6; unclear D gene. Per germline, CDR1 SNHLY and CDR2 FYNNEI. This CDR3 has 15 amino acids. Trimming shortened V by 6 bases and J by 0 bases, and 9 bases separated the two germline ends. The CDR3 sequence: CASSADLSGANVLTF. For the CDR3, the DNA is TGTGCCAGCAGCGCGGATCTCTCTGGGGCCAACGTCCTGACTTTC.

In its sample, this clone was seen once. The chain employs TRBV30 and TRBJ2-7, with 7 bases identical to TRBD1. Germline V gene sequence: CDR1 GTSNPN, CDR2 SVGIG (reference sequence). This CDR3 comprises 11 residues. The trim removed 5 bases at V and 3 bases at J, leaving 1 base unmatched. CDR3 bases: TGTGCCTGGGGACAGGTCTACGAGCAGTACTTC. This sequence encodes CAWGQVYEQYF.

The chain has TRBV5-4 and TRBJ1-2, with TRBD1 identical over 8 bases. This CDR3 has 14 residues. Germline V CDR1 and CDR2: SGHNT, YYREEE (reference sequence). V shed 5 bases, J shed 6 bases, and the junction held 9 bases outside the gene matches. The CDR3 protein is CASRDRVAFDGYTF. CDR3 bases: TGTGCCAGCAGGGACAGGGTGGCTTTCGATGGCTACACCTTC.

The J gene is TRBJ2-7, the V gene TRBV7-2; TRBD1 agrees at 8 bases. Per the germline V gene, CDR1 is SGHTA and CDR2 is FQGNSA. Trimming removed 2 bases from V and 2 bases from J; junction bases left unmatched: 5. The CDR3 contains 15 residues. The CDR3 sequence is CASSLYGTGTYEQYF. CDR3 DNA: TGTGCCAGCAGCTTATACGGGACAGGAACCTACGAGCAGTACTTC.

The chain couples TRBV18 to TRBJ1-4, with D possibly TRBD1 on 6 matching bases. The germline V and J ends were trimmed by 4 bases and 0 bases, with 15 bases remaining between them. CDR1 KGHSH and CDR2 LQKENI come from the germline V gene. The CDR3 sequence is 17 residues long. The CDR3 reads CASSLGARQATNEKLFF. The CDR3 nucleotides are TGTGCCAGCTCACTGGGGGCCCGACAGGCAACTAATGAAAAACTGTTTTTT.

This clone has a handful of counts. DNA of the CDR3: TGTGCCAGTAGTGTCGCGGGGGGCTCTAGCAATCAGCCCCAGCATTTT. The encoded protein is CASSVAGGSSNQPQHF. The V gene is TRBV19, the J gene TRBJ1-5, with TRBD1 as a possible D gene (6 bases). Trimming took off 5 bases at V and 0 bases at J, with 14 bases between the two ends. Per the germline V gene, CDR1 is LNHDA and CDR2 is SQIVND (reference sequence). The CDR3 is 16 amino acids.

The chain combines TRBV11-1 with TRBJ1-1, with 9 bases lining up with TRBD1. Germline assignment: CDR1 SGHAT and CDR2 FQDESV (reference sequence). V gave up 5 bases and J gave up 1 base; unmatched junction bases: 2. This CDR3 comprises 14 residues. CDR3 DNA sequence: TGTGCCAGCAGCATGGGACAGGGGAACACTGAAGCTTTCTTT. Its protein product is CASSMGQGNTEAFF.

This clone was recorded a few times. The V call is TRBV19, the J call TRBJ1-6, with unresolved D. The V end lost 6 bases, the J end lost 1 base, and 13 bases lay between the germline ends. The germline V gene encodes CDR1 LNHDA and CDR2 SQIVND (reference sequence). CDR3 size: 16 residues. CDR3 residues: CASRAQDNSYNSPLHF. CDR3 DNA sequence: TGTGCCAGTAGGGCACAAGACAATTCCTATAATTCACCCCTCCACTTT.

The CDR3 DNA sequence: TGTGCCAGCAGCTGGACCTTAGCGGCGAGCTCCTACGAGCAGTACTTC. Translated: CASSWTLAASSYEQYF. V usage is TRBV28 and J usage is TRBJ2-7; the D gene is possibly TRBD2 (6 bases). The ends were cut back, 6 bases at V and 0 bases at J, with 18 bases in the middle. CDR1 and CDR2 (germline): MDHEN, SYDVKM. The length of the CDR3 is 16 residues.

The rearrangement uses TRBV9 and TRBJ2-1, with TRBD1 matching 11 bases. The CDR3 has 14 residues. The germline V gene encodes CDR1 SGDLS and CDR2 YYNGEE. V lost 3 bases and J lost 9; bases outside the gene matches: 5. The CDR3 is CASSARDRGTEQFF. The CDR3 DNA reads TGTGCCAGCAGCGCCCGGGACAGGGGGACTGAGCAGTTCTTC.

This clone was picked up a small number of times. The chain has TRBV18 and TRBJ2-7, with D perhaps TRBD1 (6 bases). The CDR3 consists of 14 residues. V dropped 6 bases and J dropped 4 bases, with 16 bases sitting between them. Per the germline V gene, CDR1 is KGHSH and CDR2 is LQKENI. The DNA of the CDR3 is TGTGCCAGCTCCCCTCCCGGGACACCTTACGAGCAGTACTTC. Its translation is CASSPPGTPYEQYF.

V and J are TRBV19 and TRBJ2-5, with 8 bases that match TRBD1. CDR1 and CDR2 from the germline V gene are LNHDA and SQIVND (reference sequence). The CDR3 spans 14 residues. The J segment lost 5 bases and the V segment lost 5 bases, leaving 7 bases of the junction unmatched. The CDR3 nucleotides read TGTGCCAGTAGTTCTTGGACAGGGATGGAGACCCAGTACTTC. It encodes CASSSWTGMETQYF.

CDR3 DNA sequence: TGTGCCAGCAGGCGACCGGGACAGGGGGCGGCCGGGGAGCTGTTTTTT. Translated: CASRRPGQGAAGELFF. The chain couples TRBV2 to TRBJ2-2; 12 bases map to TRBD1. With 6 bases clipped from V and 6 bases from J, the junction kept 8 bases outside the gene matches. Germline CDR1 SNHLY, CDR2 FYNNEI. This CDR3 has 16 amino acids. Based on the CDR3 plus reference TRBV2 and TRBJ2-2, the full variable domain is EPEVTQTPSHQVTQMGQEVILRCVPISNHLYFYWYRQILGQKVEFLVSFYNNEISEKSEIFDDQFSVERPDGSNFTLKIRSTKLEDSAMYFCASRRPGQGAAGELFFGEGSRLTVL.

This chain uses TRBV5-1 with TRBJ2-1; 9 nucleotides line up with TRBD2. The CDR3 loop spans 14 amino acids. With 4 bases clipped from V and 7 bases from J, the junction kept 6 bases outside the gene matches. CDR1 SGHRS and CDR2 YFSETQ come from the germline V gene. The CDR3 sequence: CASSLGLATNEQFF. The DNA of the CDR3 is TGCGCCAGCAGCCTCGGACTAGCGACGAATGAGCAGTTCTTC.